The T cell receptor beta chain described here comes from a study of regulatory T cells in long-lasting Graves disease. As to time point: newly diagnosed GD, antithyroid drugs for less than 3 months. PBMC RNA was the source of the TCR library. Library construction for TCR beta used iRepertoire HTBI primers and Arm-PCR of CDR3 regions. TCRdb re-called the multiplex PCR reads through MiXCR, storing one row per CDR3 protein. The table shows some 240,000 distinct CDR3 sequences, with around 19% occurring only once. V shed 5 bases and J 5 bases; nucleotides not matched to a gene: 9. This CDR3 is built from 15 residues. Per the germline V gene, CDR1 is MDHEN and CDR2 is SYDVKM. This clonotype was recorded many times. In addition, the sample was reused for a study of T cells in Graves' hyperthyroidism and ophthalmopathy.

This TCR came from a woman in her thirties with Graves disease. The sample here was peripheral blood mononuclear cells (PBMCs), taken at new diagnosis, from a patient treated with antithyroid drugs. The rearrangement uses TRBV28 and TRBJ1-5, with TRBD1 matching over 7 bases. In DNA, the CDR3 is TGTGCCAGCAGTCTCGGACAGGCCAACGATCAGCCCCAGCATTTT. Protein product: CASSLGQANDQPQHF.